This T cell receptor (beta chain) was captured in a study of OX40 agonist ivuxolimab in advanced cancers. Study background: People in dose escalation had one of these cancers: hepatocellular carcinoma, melanoma, renal cell or head and neck cancer.

TCRdb's copy holds only in-frame clones and misses some; the assay was immunoSEQ multiplex PCR. The table lists over 55,000 clones, 86% of them singletons. Study-wide results and caveats: CD4+ and CD8+ blood T cells expanded clonally by week 6 at 0.1 to 3.0 mg/kg.

Anyone with autoimmune disease history or systemic immunosuppression was excluded. Details on this clone: Its antigen remains unknown.

The V and J ends lost 2 bases and 4 bases respectively, with 11 bases between them. Germline CDR1 reads MNHEY; CDR2 reads SVGAGI. The CDR3 contains 15 residues. The TCR sequence derives from an adult with an advanced solid tumor such as melanoma, head and neck, liver or kidney cancer. The V gene is TRBV6-5, the J gene TRBJ2-2, with a tentative D call TRBD2 (6 bases). Sample: CD4+ or CD8+ T cells sorted from blood, taken in a trial of the OX40 agonist ivuxolimab. This CDR3 is CASSYGGYPTGELFF. In DNA form, the CDR3 reads TGTGCCAGCAGTTACGGGGGGTACCCCACCGGGGAGCTGTTTTTT.